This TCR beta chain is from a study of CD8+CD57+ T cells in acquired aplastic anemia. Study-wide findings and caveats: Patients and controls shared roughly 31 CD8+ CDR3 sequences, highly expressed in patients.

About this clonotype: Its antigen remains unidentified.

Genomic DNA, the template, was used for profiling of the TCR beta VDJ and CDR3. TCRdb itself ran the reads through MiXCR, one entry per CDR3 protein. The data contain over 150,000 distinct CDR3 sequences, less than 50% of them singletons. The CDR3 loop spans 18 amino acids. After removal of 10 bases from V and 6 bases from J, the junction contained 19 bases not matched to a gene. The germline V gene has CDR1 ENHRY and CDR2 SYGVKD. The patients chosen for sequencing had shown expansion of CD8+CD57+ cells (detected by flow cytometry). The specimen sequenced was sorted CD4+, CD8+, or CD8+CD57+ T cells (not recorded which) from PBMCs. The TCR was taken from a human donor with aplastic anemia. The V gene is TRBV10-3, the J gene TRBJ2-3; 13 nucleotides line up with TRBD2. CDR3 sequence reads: CATAGLAGEGTLGDTQYF. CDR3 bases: TGTGCCACCGCAGGACTAGCGGGAGAGGGGACACTAGGCGATACGCAGTATTTT.